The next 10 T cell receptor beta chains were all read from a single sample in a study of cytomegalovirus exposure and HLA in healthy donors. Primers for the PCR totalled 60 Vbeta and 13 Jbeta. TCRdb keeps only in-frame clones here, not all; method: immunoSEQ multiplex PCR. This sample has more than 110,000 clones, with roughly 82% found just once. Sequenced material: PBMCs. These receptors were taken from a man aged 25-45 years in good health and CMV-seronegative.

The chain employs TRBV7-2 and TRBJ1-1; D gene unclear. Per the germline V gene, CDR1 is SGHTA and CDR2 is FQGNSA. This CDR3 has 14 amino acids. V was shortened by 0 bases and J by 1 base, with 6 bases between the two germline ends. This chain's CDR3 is CASSLAGRNTEAFF. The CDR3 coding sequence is TGTGCCAGCAGCTTAGCAGGGAGGAACACTGAAGCTTTCTTT.

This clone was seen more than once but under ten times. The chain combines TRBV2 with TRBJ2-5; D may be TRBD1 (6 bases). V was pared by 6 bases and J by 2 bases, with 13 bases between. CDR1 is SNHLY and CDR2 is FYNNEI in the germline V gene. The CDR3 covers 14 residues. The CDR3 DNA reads TGTGCCAGCAGACAGGGTTGGGGGCAAGAGACCCAGTACTTC. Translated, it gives CASRQGWGQETQYF.

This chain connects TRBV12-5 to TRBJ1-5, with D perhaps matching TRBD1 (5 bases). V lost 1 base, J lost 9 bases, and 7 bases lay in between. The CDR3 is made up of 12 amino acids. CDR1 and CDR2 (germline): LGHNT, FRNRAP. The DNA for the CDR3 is TGTGCTAGTGGTTTGGGGAGGGGGCCCCAGCATTTT. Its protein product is CASGLGRGPQHF.

CDR3 DNA: TGTGCCAGCAGTTACTCCGGGAGGCCGAACACCGGGGAGCTGTTTTTT. It codes for CASSYSGRPNTGELFF. The rearrangement links TRBV6-5 to TRBJ2-2; 7 bases map to TRBD2. CDR3 size: 16 residues. After removal of 0 bases from V and 0 bases from J, the junction contained 1 base not matched to a gene. The germline V gene encodes CDR1 MNHEY and CDR2 SVGAGI.

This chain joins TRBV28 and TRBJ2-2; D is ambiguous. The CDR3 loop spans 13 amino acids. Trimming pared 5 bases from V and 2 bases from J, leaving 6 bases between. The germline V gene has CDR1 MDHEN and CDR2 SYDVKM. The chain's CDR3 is CASSRYNTGELFF. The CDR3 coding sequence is TGTGCCAGCAGTCGGTATAACACCGGGGAGCTGTTTTTT. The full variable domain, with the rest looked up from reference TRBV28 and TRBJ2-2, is DVKVTQSSRYLVKRTGEKVFLECVQDMDHENMFWYRQDPGLGLRLIYFSYDVKMKEKGDIPEGYSVSREKKERFSLILESASTNQTSMYLCASSRYNTGELFFGEGSRLTVL.

The CDR3 protein is CASSYRGGAGDTQYF. The CDR3 nucleotides are TGTGCCAGCAGTTACCGAGGGGGGGCCGGGGATACGCAGTATTTT. The rearrangement links TRBV7-3 to TRBJ2-3; D is possibly TRBD2 (7 bases). Germline lookup yields CDR1 SGHTA and CDR2 FQGTGA. The CDR3 has 15 residues. V lost 6 bases to trimming and J lost 6 bases, with 19 bases between them.

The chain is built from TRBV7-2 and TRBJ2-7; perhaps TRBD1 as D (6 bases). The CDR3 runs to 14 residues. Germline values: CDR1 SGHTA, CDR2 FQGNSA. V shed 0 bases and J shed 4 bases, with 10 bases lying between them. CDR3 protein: CASSLAGQRYEQYF. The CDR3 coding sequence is TGTGCCAGCAGCTTAGCGGGACAACGGTACGAGCAGTACTTC.

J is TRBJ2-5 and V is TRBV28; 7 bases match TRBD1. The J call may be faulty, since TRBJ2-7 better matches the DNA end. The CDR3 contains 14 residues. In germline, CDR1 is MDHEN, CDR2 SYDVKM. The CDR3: CASSLKQGSVEQYF. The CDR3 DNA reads TGTGCCAGCAGTTTGAAACAGGGGTCTGTCGAGCAGTACTTC.

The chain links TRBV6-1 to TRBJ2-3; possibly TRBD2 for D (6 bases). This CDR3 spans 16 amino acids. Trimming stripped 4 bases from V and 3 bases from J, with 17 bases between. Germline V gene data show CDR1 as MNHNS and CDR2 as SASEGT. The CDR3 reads CASSGSGTGRTDTQYF. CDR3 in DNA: TGTGCCAGCAGTGGTTCTGGGACTGGGAGGACAGATACGCAGTATTTT.

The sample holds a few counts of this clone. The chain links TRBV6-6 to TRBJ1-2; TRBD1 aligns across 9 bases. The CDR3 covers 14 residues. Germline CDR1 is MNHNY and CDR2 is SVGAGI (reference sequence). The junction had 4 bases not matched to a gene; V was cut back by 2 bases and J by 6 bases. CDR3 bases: TGTGCCAGCAGTTACGGGGACAGGGTGAATGGCTACACCTTC. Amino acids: CASSYGDRVNGYTF.